The T cell receptor (beta chain) described here comes from a study of T-cell reconstitution after alpha-beta-depleted transplantation in children (dated by TCRdb to 2016 to 2017). Study-level background: Using TCR repertoire profiling, the study quantitatively followed how T-cell immune reconstitution unfolded in children after TCRalphabeta/CD19-depleted allogeneic hematopoietic cell transplantation.

V was cut back by 0 bases and J by 5 bases, leaving a gap of 14 bases between them. Inclusive of the bounding cysteine and phenylalanine, the CDR3 is 15 residues long. Left in the record is the CDR3 DNA by itself, 45 bases read in frame from the first base. The germline V gene sets CDR1 to SGHRS and CDR2 to YFSETQ. Libraries were prepared through PCR. The sequencer was an Illumina HiSeq 2500. TCR library preparation used molecular barcoding, with unique molecular identifiers applied to normalize quantification of the TCRbeta repertoire. The public reads were quality trimmed at Q25 with fastp and then assembled into clones with MiXCR by TCRdb, keeping productive beta chains. Here each entry gathers all rows of one CDR3 protein and keeps the most common genes and DNA. This sample gives some 150,000 distinct CDR3 sequences in total; 8.8% of them show up just once. The ten largest clones add up to less than 20% of the sample.

Results and caveats for the whole study, not just this receptor: The frequencies of hyperexpanded clones fell over the following months, and after one year, T-cell counts and TCRbeta diversity were mostly attributed to newly produced T cells. In some patients, the high TCRbeta diversity seen at day 60 was put down to recipient T cells and intrathymic progenitors that had survived conditioning. About two months after transplant, the apparently early recovery of alphabetaT-cell counts reportedly depended on just several hundred clones that had expanded rapidly and came from non-depleted graft cells.

This clonotype has at least ten counts. Its target antigen remains unknown. No qualities accompany the bases; no much larger clone lies one base away. This specimen's treatment or condition label, interpreted: allogeneic hematopoietic cell transplantation with graft depleted of TCRalphabeta T cells and CD19 B cells. TCRalphabeta/CD19-depleted allogeneic hematopoietic cell grafts were given to the transplant recipients, all of whom were children. The sequence links TRBV5-1 to TRBJ1-1; matching of 6 bases hints at TRBD1 as the D gene. This TCR was sampled from a female patient aged 2-10 years who had a stem cell transplant for congenital amegakaryocytic thrombocytopenia, so the T cells may come from the graft donor. Here the sequenced sample was PBMCs, mostly from graft donor cells, taken 180 days after TCRalphabeta/CD19-depleted stem cell transplant. The nucleotide sequence reads as follows: TGCGCCAGCAGCTTGGCCGCGGGGGCGAGAACTGAAGCTTTCTTT. Its product reads: CASSLAAGARTEAFF.